One sample yielded the 32 T cell receptor beta chains listed below, sequenced in a study of cytomegalovirus exposure and HLA in healthy donors. Use of 60 Vbeta and 13 Jbeta primers characterized the PCR. Generated by immunoSEQ multiplex PCR, the TCRdb table keeps only in-frame clones and is missing some. The data show about 170,000 clones, about 88% seen once. The sequenced material came from PBMCs. The source of these receptors is a man younger than 30 in good health and CMV-seropositive.

This clone was recorded only once. The chain combines TRBV30 with TRBJ1-6, with 9 positions matching TRBD1. V lost 3 bases to trimming and J lost 9 bases; unmatched junction nucleotides: 12. The CDR3 is 16 amino acids. Germline lookup yields CDR1 GTSNPN and CDR2 SVGIG (reference sequence). The CDR3 DNA follows: TGTGCCTGGAGAGGGACAGGGACCATCTCAGGTTCACCCCTCCACTTT. This codes for CAWRGTGTISGSPLHF. The variable domain in full, with the rest retrieved from reference TRBV30 and TRBJ1-6, is SQTIHQWPATLVQPVGSPLSLECTVEGTSNPNLYWYRQAAGRGLQLLFYSVGIGQISSEVPQNLSASRPQDRQFILSSKKLLLSDSGFYLCAWRGTGTISGSPLHFGNGTRLTVT.

The V call is TRBV9, the J call TRBJ1-1; unclear D gene. Trimming stripped 1 base from V and 3 bases from J, with 4 bases between. Germline assignment: CDR1 SGDLS and CDR2 YYNGEE. The CDR3 has 12 amino acids. The chain's CDR3 is CASSVTDTEAFF. The CDR3 DNA reads TGTGCCAGCAGCGTAACGGACACTGAAGCTTTCTTT.

Notes on this clone: Within the sample, other DNA sequences also encode this same CDR3. The genes are TRBV19 and TRBJ1-1; D is uncertain. The V end was cut by 3 bases, the J end by 4 bases, with 6 bases between. CDR1 is LNHDA, CDR2 SQIVND, per germline (reference sequence). This CDR3 has 12 amino acids. CDR3 sequence reads: CASSIGSTEAFF. CDR3 coding DNA: TGTGCCAGTAGTATTGGGAGCACTGAAGCTTTCTTT.

The chain recombines TRBV6-1 with TRBJ1-4, with 7 bases that match TRBD1. Per the germline V gene, CDR1 is MNHNS and CDR2 is SASEGT. The CDR3 runs to 20 residues. J was trimmed by 0 bases and V by 3 bases; bases with no gene match: 16. CDR3: CASSDAKPTGNIATNEKLFF. The CDR3 coding sequence is TGTGCCAGCAGTGATGCCAAGCCGACAGGGAATATTGCAACTAATGAAAAACTGTTTTTT.

The chain joins TRBV10-3 to TRBJ2-7; 11 bases agree with TRBD2. In germline, CDR1 is ENHRY, CDR2 SYGVKD. This CDR3 is built from 15 residues. J gave up 7 bases and V 2 bases, and 7 bases lay outside the gene matches. CDR3 coding DNA: TGTGCCATCAGTGAGAAGGCTAGCGGGGGGACAGAGCAGTACTTC. Protein: CAISEKASGGTEQYF.

The V gene is TRBV19, the J gene TRBJ2-7; TRBD1 is a possible D gene (6 bases). The V gene lost 4 bases and the J gene lost 3 bases, with 13 bases spanning the gap. Germline loops: CDR1 LNHDA, CDR2 SQIVND (reference sequence). The CDR3 spans 14 residues. The DNA for the CDR3 is TGTGCCAGTAGTAGGACAGTAGTACACTACGAGCAGTACTTC. It is translated as CASSRTVVHYEQYF. The variable domain in full, with the rest retrieved from reference TRBV19 and TRBJ2-7, is DGGITQSPKYLFRKEGQNVTLSCEQNLNHDAMYWYRQDPGQGLRLIYYSQIVNDFQKGDIAEGYSVSREKKESFPLTVTSAQKNPTAFYLCASSRTVVHYEQYFGPGTRLTVT.

The V call is TRBV19, the J call TRBJ1-6; 10 bases line up with TRBD1. Germline lookup yields CDR1 LNHDA and CDR2 SQIVND (reference sequence). The CDR3 is made up of 17 amino acids. V lost 1 base, J lost 7 bases, and 7 bases stayed unmatched. CDR3 coding DNA: TGTGCCAGTAGTATAGCCCGGGACAGGGGAGACAATTCACCCCTCCACTTT. It encodes CASSIARDRGDNSPLHF.

J is TRBJ2-1 and V is TRBV30, with 10 nucleotides matching TRBD1. Trimming cost V 3 bases and J 5 bases; bases outside gene matches: 10. The CDR3 has 16 residues. CDR1 and CDR2 from the germline V gene are GTSNPN and SVGIG (reference sequence). This CDR3 reads CAWRDLGQGPNNEQFF. The CDR3 nucleotides read TGTGCCTGGAGGGACTTGGGACAGGGGCCCAACAATGAGCAGTTCTTC.

The genes are TRBV6-4 and TRBJ1-4, with TRBD1 matching over 11 bases. V shed 6 bases, J shed 14 bases, and the junction held 5 bases outside the gene matches. The length of the CDR3 is 12 residues. Looked up from germline, CDR1 is MRHNA and CDR2 is SNTAGT. CDR3 in DNA: TGTGCCAGCAGAGGGACAGGGGGTACGCTGTTTTTT. This gives the protein CASRGTGGTLFF.

The chain links TRBV4-3 to TRBJ1-1; TRBD1 aligns across 7 bases. Germline-derived CDR1 and CDR2 are LGHNA and YSLEER. The CDR3 is made up of 13 amino acids. With 4 bases clipped from V and 4 bases from J, the junction kept 3 bases outside the gene matches. The CDR3 sequence is CASSLTGSTEAFF. CDR3 nucleotides: TGCGCCAGCAGCCTGACAGGGAGCACTGAAGCTTTCTTT.

Details on this clone: A read error may produce the germline difference seen at one junction end. The chain uses TRBV7-9 and TRBJ2-5; 7 positions agree with TRBD1. In germline, CDR1 is SEHNR, CDR2 FQNEAQ (reference sequence). The CDR3 consists of 16 residues. The CDR3 sequence: CSSSVPGTEHQETQYF. In DNA form, the CDR3 reads TGTTCCAGCAGCGTACCCGGGACAGAACACCAAGAGACCCAGTACTTC.

This clone was found once. The rearrangement uses TRBV11-3 and TRBJ2-1; 14 nucleotides match TRBD2. Germline values: CDR1 SGHNT, CDR2 YENEEA. V shed 4 bases, J shed 8 bases, and the junction held 10 bases outside the gene matches. The CDR3 has 17 residues. The chain's CDR3 is CASSSGTSGGPLDEQFF. The CDR3 DNA reads as TGTGCCAGCAGCTCCGGGACTAGCGGGGGCCCCTTAGATGAGCAGTTCTTC. Looking up the rest from reference TRBV11-3 and TRBJ2-1 gives the full variable domain: EAGVVQSPRYKIIEKKQPVAFWCNPISGHNTLYWYLQNLGQGPELLIRYENEEAVDDSQLPKDRFSAERLKGVDSTLKIQPAELGDSAVYLCASSSGTSGGPLDEQFFGPGTRLTVL.

This chain connects TRBV7-2 to TRBJ1-6, with a tentative D call TRBD1 (6 bases). V was clipped by 2 bases and J by 0 bases, with 14 bases between them. CDR3 length equals 18 residues. Per germline, CDR1 SGHTA and CDR2 FQGNSA. The DNA of the CDR3 is TGTGCCAGCAGCTTACTAACAGGGTTGATCTCCTATAATTCACCCCTCCACTTT. It translates to CASSLLTGLISYNSPLHF. The full variable domain, completed using reference TRBV7-2 and TRBJ1-6, is GAGVSQSPSNKVTEKGKDVELRCDPISGHTALYWYRQSLGQGLEFLIYFQGNSAPDKSGLPSDRFSAERTGGSVSTLTIQRTQQEDSAVYLCASSLLTGLISYNSPLHFGNGTRLTVT.

This rearrangement joins TRBV11-2 to TRBJ2-1; 8 positions match TRBD2. The CDR3 has 18 residues. CDR1 and CDR2 (germline): SGHAT, FQNNGV. J was trimmed by 8 bases and V by 0 bases; bases with no gene match: 15. CDR3 DNA: TGTGCCAGCAGCTTAGACGTGCGGAGCGGGGGTGTGGTCGATGAGCAGTTCTTC. Encoded protein: CASSLDVRSGGVVDEQFF.

V and J are TRBV7-2 and TRBJ1-1; D might be TRBD1 (6 bases). V was shortened by 4 bases and J by 1 base, with 7 bases between the two germline ends. This CDR3 spans 13 amino acids. CDR1 is SGHTA, CDR2 FQGNSA, per germline. Here the CDR3 reads CASSSTGNTEAFF. In DNA, the CDR3 is TGTGCCAGCAGCTCGACAGGGAACACTGAAGCTTTCTTT.

The J gene is TRBJ2-5, the V gene TRBV30; 11 bases fit TRBD2. This CDR3 comprises 21 residues. Germline assignment: CDR1 GTSNPN and CDR2 SVGIG (reference sequence). Losses at the gene ends were 2 bases for V and 4 bases for J; bases not matched to a gene: 24. The CDR3 loop reads CAWSSPSLLLAGARAAETQYF. DNA of the CDR3: TGTGCCTGGAGTTCGCCCTCCCTTTTACTAGCGGGGGCACGAGCCGCAGAGACCCAGTACTTC.

The V and J genes are TRBV9 and TRBJ2-7; 7 positions agree with TRBD1. CDR3 length: 15 residues. Germline CDR1 and CDR2: SGDLS and YYNGEE. V was pared by 2 bases and J by 0 bases, with 5 bases of the junction left unmatched. Here the CDR3 reads CASSVGTDSSYEQYF. CDR3 in DNA: TGTGCCAGCAGCGTCGGGACAGACAGCTCCTACGAGCAGTACTTC. Full variable domain (rest looked up from reference TRBV9 and TRBJ2-7): DSGVTQTPKHLITATGQRVTLRCSPRSGDLSVYWYQQSLDQGLQFLIQYYNGEERAKGNILERFSAQQFPDLHSELNLSSLELGDSALYFCASSVGTDSSYEQYFGPGTRLTVT.

This clone was seen a single time. V usage is TRBV21-1 and J usage is TRBJ1-1. TRBV21-1 corresponds to a pseudogene. This CDR3 region has 14 residues. CDR3 loop: CASSKIEQNTEAFF. The CDR3 region has the DNA TGTGCCAGCAGCAAAATTGAGCAAAACACTGAAGCTTTCTTT.

Only one count was recorded for this clone. The CDR3 nucleotides read TGTGCCAGCAGTAACATGAACACTGAAGCTTTCTTT. Its translation: CASSNMNTEAFF. This chain links TRBV6-5 with TRBJ1-1; no reliable D call. The V gene's germline CDR1 is MNHEY and CDR2 SVGAGI. V was shortened by 5 bases and J by 0 bases, with 4 bases between the two germline ends. The CDR3 contains 12 residues.

This rearrangement joins TRBV27 to TRBJ1-4; no definite D call. The CDR3 has 17 residues. The germline V gene has CDR1 MNHEY and CDR2 SMNVEV (reference sequence). Trimming pared 3 bases from V and 5 bases from J, leaving 19 bases between. CDR3 in DNA: TGTGCCAGCAGTTTTTCCACCGGACTCTCCCCGAATGAAAAACTGTTTTTT. As protein: CASSFSTGLSPNEKLFF.

The chain joins TRBV7-7 to TRBJ2-1, with 13 bases fitting TRBD2. Losses at the gene ends were 4 bases for V and 10 bases for J; bases not matched to a gene: 16. Germline lookup yields CDR1 SSHAT and CDR2 FNYEAQ (reference sequence). CDR3 length equals 18 residues. CDR3 sequence: CASSSAEGPGLAGSEQFF. DNA for the CDR3: TGTGCCAGCAGCTCCGCTGAGGGACCGGGACTAGCGGGGTCGGAGCAGTTCTTC.

On this clone itself: Different DNA sequences within this sample yield the same CDR3. The V gene is TRBV5-8, the J gene TRBJ2-3; D call uncertain. Trimming removed 0 bases from V and 2 bases from J, with 7 bases in between. The CDR3 has 14 amino acids. Germline V gene data show CDR1 as SGHTS and CDR2 as YDEGEE. This chain's CDR3 is CASSLGQDTDTQYF. The CDR3 nucleotides are TGTGCCAGCAGCTTGGGCCAGGACACAGATACGCAGTATTTT.

The chain is built from TRBV18 and TRBJ1-1, with D possibly TRBD1 on 6 matching bases. The CDR3 length is 14 residues. Trimming stripped 0 bases from V and 12 bases from J, with 17 bases between. CDR1 is KGHSH, CDR2 LQKENI, per germline. The CDR3 bases are TGTGCCAGCTCACCACCCTCGGCAGGGGCTCGAACTTTCTTT. Its protein is CASSPPSAGARTFF.

This sequence joins TRBV6-5 and TRBJ1-5, with D possibly being TRBD1 (5 bases). Trimming shortened V by 7 bases and J by 0 bases, and 13 bases separated the two germline ends. The CDR3 sequence is 15 residues long. The germline V gene encodes CDR1 MNHEY and CDR2 SVGAGI. The CDR3 protein is CASKPRDYSNQPQHF. Here the CDR3 DNA reads TGTGCCAGCAAACCCAGGGACTATAGCAATCAGCCCCAGCATTTT.

The rearrangement joins TRBV19 to TRBJ1-1; TRBD1 matches at 7 bases. The CDR3 loop spans 13 amino acids. Trimming cost V 9 bases and J 7 bases; bases outside gene matches: 11. Germline loops: CDR1 LNHDA, CDR2 SQIVND (reference sequence). The CDR3 protein is CASLHRGGFEAFF. The CDR3 coding sequence is TGTGCCAGCCTACACCGAGGGGGCTTTGAAGCTTTCTTT.

The gene calls are TRBV27 and TRBJ2-1; 9 positions match TRBD1. The CDR3 totals 14 residues. The germline V gene has CDR1 MNHEY and CDR2 SMNVEV (reference sequence). V lost 7 bases, J lost 10 bases, and 11 bases stayed unmatched. The CDR3 DNA reads as TGTGCCAGCACCCTTGGACAGGGGAGTCGCGAGCAGTTCTTC. Its protein is CASTLGQGSREQFF.

The rearrangement links TRBV7-2 to TRBJ1-5, with 7 positions matching TRBD1. CDR3 size: 15 residues. Germline lookup yields CDR1 SGHTA and CDR2 FQGNSA. Trimming at V came to 5 bases and at J to 4 bases, leaving 8 bases not matched to a gene. In DNA, the CDR3 is TGTGCCAGCAGCATACGGGGACAGATTAATCAGCCCCAGCATTTT. It encodes CASSIRGQINQPQHF.

The sample holds one count of this clone. This chain joins TRBV9 and TRBJ1-2; 10 positions match TRBD1. Germline V lookup: CDR1 SGDLS, CDR2 YYNGEE. The ends lost 0 bases at V and 1 base at J; junction bases unmatched: 9. This CDR3 is built from 18 residues. The CDR3 here is CASSVERGQGMSNYGYTF. DNA of the CDR3: TGTGCCAGCAGCGTAGAGCGGGGACAGGGGATGAGTAACTATGGCTACACCTTC.

The chain carries TRBV6-5 and TRBJ2-7, with TRBD1 matching 10 bases. CDR1 and CDR2 (germline): MNHEY, SVGAGI. V dropped 5 bases and J dropped 2; count of bases not matched to a gene: 3. The CDR3 consists of 14 residues. As DNA, the CDR3 is TGTGCCAGCAGTGACAGGGGGCCTGCCTACGAGCAGTACTTC. This encodes CASSDRGPAYEQYF.

The chain carries TRBV7-2 and TRBJ2-4, with TRBD2 matching over 13 bases. Trimming removed 5 bases from V and 6 bases from J; junction bases left unmatched: 7. Germline assignment: CDR1 SGHTA and CDR2 FQGNSA. This CDR3 spans 16 amino acids. This CDR3 is CASSTGTSGDPNIQYF. Here the CDR3 DNA reads TGTGCCAGCAGCACCGGGACTAGCGGGGATCCAAACATTCAGTACTTC.

This rearrangement joins TRBV6-6 to TRBJ2-2; no reliable D call. Germline CDR1 reads MNHNY; CDR2 reads SVGAGI (reference sequence). The CDR3 has 14 residues. V was shortened by 5 bases and J by 0 bases, with 7 bases between the two germline ends. This chain's CDR3 is CASSLIPNTGELFF. CDR3 in DNA: TGTGCCAGCAGTCTAATCCCGAACACCGGGGAGCTGTTTTTT.

This CDR3 is CASTSSGTPNYGYTF. The CDR3 DNA reads TGTGCCAGCACCAGCTCCGGGACACCTAACTATGGCTACACCTTC. The genes are TRBV6-1 and TRBJ1-2; D may be TRBD1 (6 bases). The V gene's germline CDR1 is MNHNS and CDR2 SASEGT. Trimming removed 7 bases at V and 0 bases at J, with 15 bases between. The CDR3 runs 15 residues.